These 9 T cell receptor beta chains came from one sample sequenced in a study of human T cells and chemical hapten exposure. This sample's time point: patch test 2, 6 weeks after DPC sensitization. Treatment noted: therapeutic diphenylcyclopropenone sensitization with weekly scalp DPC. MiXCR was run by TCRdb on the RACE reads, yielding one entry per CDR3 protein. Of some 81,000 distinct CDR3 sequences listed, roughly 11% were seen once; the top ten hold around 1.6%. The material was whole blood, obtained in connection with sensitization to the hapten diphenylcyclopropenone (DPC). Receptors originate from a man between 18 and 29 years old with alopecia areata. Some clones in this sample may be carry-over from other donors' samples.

For the CDR3, the DNA is TGTGCCAGCCCCTCGGTCAGGGAGATTTACGAGCAGTACGTC. It encodes CASPSVREIYEQYV. The V gene is TRBV7-3, the J gene TRBJ2-7, with D possibly called TRBD1 or TRBD2 (5 bases each). The CDR3 is 14 amino acids. The germline V gene encodes CDR1 SGHTA and CDR2 FQGTGA. V gave up 8 bases and J gave up 4 bases, with 18 bases separating them.

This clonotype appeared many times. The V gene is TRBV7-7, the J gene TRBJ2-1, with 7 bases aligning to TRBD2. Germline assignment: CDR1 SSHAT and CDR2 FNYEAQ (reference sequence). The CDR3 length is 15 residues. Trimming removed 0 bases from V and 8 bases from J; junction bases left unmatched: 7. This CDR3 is CASSLASTAGYEQFF. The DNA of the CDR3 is TGTGCCAGCAGCTTAGCTTCGACAGCGGGGTATGAGCAGTTCTTC.

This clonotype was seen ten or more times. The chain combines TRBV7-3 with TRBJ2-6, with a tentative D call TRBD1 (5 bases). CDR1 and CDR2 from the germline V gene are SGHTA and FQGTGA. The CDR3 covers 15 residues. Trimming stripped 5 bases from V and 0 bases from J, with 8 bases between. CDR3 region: CASSATVSGANVLTF. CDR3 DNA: TGTGCCAGCAGCGCGACAGTCTCTGGGGCCAACGTCCTGACTTTC.

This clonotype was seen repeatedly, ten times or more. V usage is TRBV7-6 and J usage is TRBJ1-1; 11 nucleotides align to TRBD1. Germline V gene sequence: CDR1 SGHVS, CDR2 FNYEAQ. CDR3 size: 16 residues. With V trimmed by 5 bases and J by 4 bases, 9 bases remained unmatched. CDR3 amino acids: CASSPESGQGATEAFF. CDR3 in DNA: TGTGCCAGCAGCCCAGAATCCGGACAGGGGGCCACTGAAGCTTTCTTT.

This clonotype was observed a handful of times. CDR3 DNA sequence: TGTGCCATCAGTGAGCTGGTAAAGGGCACCGGGGAGCTGTTTTTT. This sequence encodes CAISELVKGTGELFF. J is TRBJ2-2 and V is TRBV10-3, with unresolved D. This CDR3 comprises 15 residues. Germline CDR1 is ENHRY and CDR2 is SYGVKD. V lost 2 bases and J 4 bases, leaving 11 bases between the germline ends.

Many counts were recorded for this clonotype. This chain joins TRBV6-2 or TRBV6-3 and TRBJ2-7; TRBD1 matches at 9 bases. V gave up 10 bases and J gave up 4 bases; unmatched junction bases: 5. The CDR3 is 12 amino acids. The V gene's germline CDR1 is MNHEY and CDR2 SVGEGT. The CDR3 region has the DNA TGTGCCACCGGGACAGGGCCATACGAGCAGTACGTC. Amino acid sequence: CATGTGPYEQYV.

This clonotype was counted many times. CDR3 DNA: TGCAGTGCTAGAGTTGTAGCGGGGGAACATTACAATGAGCAGTTCTTC. It translates to CSARVVAGEHYNEQFF. This chain joins TRBV20-1 and TRBJ2-1, with 9 bases aligning to TRBD2. The V and J ends lost 1 base and 4 bases, in that order; junction bases with no gene match: 8. This CDR3 comprises 16 residues. Per the germline V gene, CDR1 is DFQATT and CDR2 is SNEGSKA (reference sequence).

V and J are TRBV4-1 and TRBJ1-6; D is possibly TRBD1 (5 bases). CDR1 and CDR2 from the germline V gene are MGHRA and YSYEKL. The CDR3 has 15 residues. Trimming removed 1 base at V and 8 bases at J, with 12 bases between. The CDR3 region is CASSQAGSIHSPLHF. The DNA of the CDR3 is TGCGCCAGCAGCCAAGCAGGGTCTATTCATTCACCCCTCCACTTT.

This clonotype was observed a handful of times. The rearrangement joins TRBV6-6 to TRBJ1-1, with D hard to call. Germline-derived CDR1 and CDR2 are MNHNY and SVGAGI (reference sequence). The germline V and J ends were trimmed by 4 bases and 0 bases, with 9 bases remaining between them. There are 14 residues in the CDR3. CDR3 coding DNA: TGTGCCAGCAGTTCGGCGGAGGTGAACACTGAAGCTTTCTTT. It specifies CASSSAEVNTEAFF.